The 25 T cell receptor beta chains reported below all come from one sample, sequenced in a study of T-cell reconstitution after alpha-beta-depleted transplantation in children. Unique molecular identifiers were incorporated during preparation of the TCRbeta library. TCRdb used MiXCR to reprocess the PCR reads, holding one entry per CDR3 protein. Of roughly 66,000 distinct CDR3 sequences listed, 4.9% were seen once; the top ten hold under 20%. The sequenced sample was PBMCs, mostly from graft donor cells, obtained 180 days after TCRalphabeta/CD19-depleted stem cell transplant. The receptors here all came from a boy in the first two years of life who had a stem cell transplant for acute myeloid leukemia, so the T cells may come from the graft donor.

This clonotype was seen a handful of times. It may be a read error: a sequence one base away is much more abundant. The rearrangement joins TRBV12-3 or TRBV12-4 to TRBJ2-1; the match to TRBD1 covers 10 bases. The CDR3 is 18 residues long. Here the CDR3 reads CASCFAGQGRGSYNEQFF. The CDR3, as DNA: TGTGCCAGCTGTTTCGCGGGACAGGGGCGGGGCTCCTACAATGAGCAGTTCTTC.

This clonotype was observed at least ten times. The chain joins TRBV6-5 to TRBJ1-2; 7 bases match TRBD1. Germline CDR1 reads MNHEY; CDR2 reads SVGAGI. This CDR3 spans 16 amino acids. The junction had 11 bases not matched to a gene; V was cut back by 2 bases and J by 5 bases. The CDR3 DNA follows: TGTGCCAGCAGTTACCGCGACAGGGCGCAGACATATGGCTACACCTTC. It specifies CASSYRDRAQTYGYTF.

This clonotype was seen repeatedly, ten times or more. The CDR3 nucleotides are TGCAGTGCCCCAGGGGGGCTTATCGATGAGCAGTTCTTC. Residues: CSAPGGLIDEQFF. The chain recombines TRBV20-1 with TRBJ2-1, with D maybe TRBD1 (7 bases). The germline V and J ends were trimmed by 6 bases and 8 bases, with 17 bases remaining between them. CDR1 DFQATT and CDR2 SNEGSKA come from the germline V gene (reference sequence). The CDR3 consists of 13 residues.

There are many counts of this clonotype. V and J are TRBV29-1 and TRBJ1-1; 7 nucleotides align to TRBD1. CDR3 length equals 13 residues. V gave up 7 bases and J gave up 4 bases; unmatched junction bases: 9. Germline CDR1 is SQVTM and CDR2 is ANQGSEA. The CDR3 loop is CSAQTGPLTEAFF. DNA for the CDR3: TGCAGCGCCCAGACAGGGCCTCTCACTGAAGCTTTCTTT. Looking up the rest from reference TRBV29-1 and TRBJ1-1 gives the full variable domain: SAVISQKPSRDICQRGTSLTIQCQVDSQVTMMFWYRQQPGQSLTLIATANQGSEATYESGFVIDKFPISRPNLTFSTLTVSNMSPEDSSIYLCSAQTGPLTEAFFGQGTRLTVV.

The sample holds many counts of this clonotype. V and J are TRBV7-9 and TRBJ1-2, with a possible D match to TRBD1 (5 bases). The germline V gene has CDR1 SEHNR and CDR2 FQNEAQ (reference sequence). The CDR3 totals 15 residues. Trimming shortened V by 5 bases and J by 7 bases, and 20 bases separated the two germline ends. The chain's CDR3 is CASSLPTGPRRGYTF. In DNA form, the CDR3 reads TGTGCCAGCAGCCTCCCCACGGGGCCCCGGCGTGGCTACACCTTC.

This clonotype came up a few times. Since no conserved phenylalanine or tryptophan closes the CDR3, a read error is the likely cause. CDR3 DNA sequence: TGCGCCAGCAGCTTGGAGCGAACGAACACCGGGGAGCTGTTTTCT. This codes for CASSLERTNTGELFS. The J gene is TRBJ2-2, the V gene TRBV5-1; no firm D call. V lost 0 bases and J 0 bases, leaving 6 bases between the germline ends. Germline CDR1 SGHRS, CDR2 YFSETQ. The CDR3 is 15 amino acids.

This clonotype has at least ten counts. The chain uses TRBV5-1 and TRBJ1-4; D gene ambiguous. This CDR3 region has 14 residues. The germline CDR1 and CDR2 sequences are SGHRS and YFSETQ. V lost 7 bases and J lost 4, with 14 bases in between. CDR3: CASSGRGGNEKLFF. The CDR3 nucleotides are TGCGCCAGCTCTGGTCGGGGAGGTAATGAAAAACTGTTTTTT.

Ten or more counts support this clonotype. V gene TRBV10-3 combines with J gene TRBJ2-1; TRBD1 aligns across 10 bases. Germline assignment: CDR1 ENHRY and CDR2 SYGVKD. J lost 4 bases, V lost 8 bases, and 2 bases had no gene match. The CDR3 consists of 13 residues. CDR3 coding DNA: TGTGCCATCGGACAGGGGGGTTACAATGAGCAGTTCTTC. Its protein product is CAIGQGGYNEQFF.

The table lists this clonotype with many counts. This chain uses TRBV19 with TRBJ1-1; TRBD1 might be the D (5 bases). CDR3 length equals 14 residues. The germline CDR1 and CDR2 sequences are LNHDA and SQIVND (reference sequence). V was trimmed by 1 base and J by 1 base, leaving 7 bases between them. CDR3: CASSIAGSNTEAFF. The CDR3 coding sequence is TGTGCCAGTAGTATAGCAGGGTCGAACACTGAAGCTTTCTTT.

In this sample, this clonotype turned up many times. The rearrangement uses TRBV6-5 and TRBJ2-3; the D gene is possibly TRBD2 (6 bases). Germline V gene data show CDR1 as MNHEY and CDR2 as SVGAGI. V was cut by 2 bases and J by 6 bases, with 12 bases left in between. This CDR3 comprises 14 residues. In DNA form, the CDR3 reads TGTGCCAGCAGTTACGTAGCGGTCCCGGATACGCAGTATTTT. It encodes CASSYVAVPDTQYF.

This clonotype appeared many times. The rearrangement uses TRBV6-5 and TRBJ2-5; D ambiguous. The CDR3 is made up of 13 amino acids. The V gene lost 7 bases and the J gene lost 4 bases, with 13 bases spanning the gap. In germline, CDR1 is MNHEY, CDR2 SVGAGI. CDR3 DNA: TGTGCCAGCACACCGCCGGGTGGAGAGACCCAGTACTTC. It specifies CASTPPGGETQYF.

This clonotype was detected ten times or more. V is TRBV5-1 and J is TRBJ1-2; D gene ambiguous. Germline values: CDR1 SGHRS, CDR2 YFSETQ. V shed 2 bases and J shed 4 bases, with 12 bases lying between them. The CDR3 spans 14 residues. The CDR3 region has the DNA TGCGCCAGCAGCTTAGGCGTCCCCGGCTATGGCTACACCTTC. This gives the protein CASSLGVPGYGYTF.

This clonotype was observed at least ten times. The chain uses TRBV21-1 and TRBJ2-7; no check of the table's D call, TRBD2, against the DNA was made. TRBV21-1 has pseudogene status. The CDR3 spans 15 residues. The CDR3 nucleotides read TGTGCCAGCAGCCTTCCCGAGGGACCACTTTACGAGCAGTACGTC. This sequence encodes CASSLPEGPLYEQYV.

This clonotype was recorded at least ten times. CDR3 nucleotides: TGCAGTGCCCCCAGTGTTTATAGCAATCAGCCCCAGCATTTT. Translation gives CSAPSVYSNQPQHF. V is TRBV20-1 and J is TRBJ1-5; D unresolved. CDR3 size: 14 residues. CDR1 is DFQATT, CDR2 SNEGSKA, per germline (reference sequence). Trimming cost V 6 bases and J 0 bases, with 12 bases left between them.

This clonotype was seen repeatedly, ten times or more. This chain uses TRBV7-2 with TRBJ2-1; 11 positions match TRBD2. The germline gives CDR1 SGHTA, CDR2 FQGNSA. V shed 4 bases, J shed 4 bases, and the junction held 6 bases outside the gene matches. This CDR3 is built from 16 residues. The CDR3 is CASSSKRLAGYNEQFF. In DNA, the CDR3 is TGTGCCAGCAGCTCCAAAAGACTAGCGGGATACAATGAGCAGTTCTTC.

The chain uses TRBV3-1 and TRBJ2-5, with no clear D. Germline assignment: CDR1 LGHDT and CDR2 YNNKEL (reference sequence). This CDR3 contains 14 residues. Trimming cost V 4 bases and J 11 bases, with 20 bases left between them. As DNA, the CDR3 is TGTGCCAGCAGCCTTTCAATTAACAAGGCTGATCAGTACTTC. Amino acids: CASSLSINKADQYF.

In its sample, this clonotype was seen many times. The V gene is TRBV4-2, the J gene TRBJ2-2, with a tentative D call TRBD1 (6 bases). V shed 1 base and J shed 1 base, with 10 bases lying between them. The CDR3 totals 16 residues. The germline V gene has CDR1 LGHNA and CDR2 YNFKEQ. Here the CDR3 reads CASSQVKGENTGELFF. The CDR3 bases are TGTGCCAGCAGCCAAGTTAAGGGGGAGAACACCGGGGAGCTGTTTTTT.

This clonotype has ten or more counts. The chain recombines TRBV12-3 or TRBV12-4 with TRBJ1-5, with 9 bases fitting TRBD1. V lost 3 bases, J lost 4 bases, and 1 base stayed unmatched. CDR3 length: 14 amino acids. The CDR3 loop reads CASSFGTGNQPQHF. CDR3 coding DNA: TGTGCCAGCAGTTTTGGGACAGGGAATCAGCCCCAGCATTTT.

In its sample, this clonotype was seen many times. This sequence joins TRBV28 and TRBJ1-2; D remains ambiguous. Per germline, CDR1 MDHEN and CDR2 SYDVKM. The CDR3 contains 16 residues. This CDR3 reads CATYSPGTTTNYGYTF. The CDR3 coding sequence is TGTGCAACCTATTCCCCAGGTACAACGACTAACTATGGCTACACCTTC.

This clonotype was seen many times. The chain combines TRBV27 with TRBJ2-5, with TRBD1 as a possible D gene (6 bases). CDR1 and CDR2 (germline): MNHEY, SMNVEV (reference sequence). V was shortened by 3 bases and J by 3 bases, with 11 bases between the two germline ends. This CDR3 spans 14 amino acids. Here the CDR3 DNA reads TGTGCCAGCAGTTTCGCCTGGGACAAAGAGACCCAGTACTTC. This encodes CASSFAWDKETQYF.

In this sample, this clonotype turned up many times. The chain carries TRBV12-3 or TRBV12-4 and TRBJ1-1; no reliable D call. The V end was cut by 2 bases, the J end by 8 bases, with 12 bases between. This CDR3 spans 13 amino acids. CDR3 sequence: CASSLRVLKEAFF. CDR3 bases: TGTGCCAGCAGTTTACGGGTTCTCAAGGAAGCTTTCTTT.

This clonotype was seen at least ten times. The rearrangement uses TRBV15 and TRBJ1-5, with D uncertain. The CDR3 loop spans 14 amino acids. Trimming took 0 bases from V and 2 from J, leaving 5 bases between them. The germline V gene has CDR1 LNHNV and CDR2 YYDKDF (reference sequence). The CDR3 spells CATSRERGNQPQHF. CDR3 in DNA: TGTGCCACCAGCAGAGAACGGGGCAATCAGCCCCAGCATTTT.

In this sample, this clonotype turned up many times. This chain connects TRBV12-3 or TRBV12-4 to TRBJ2-3, with D maybe TRBD1 (5 bases). This CDR3 contains 17 residues. V was clipped by 1 base and J by 0 bases, with 14 bases between them. The CDR3 sequence is CASSLDIRAPSTDTQYF. As DNA, the CDR3 is TGTGCCAGCAGTTTAGATATCAGGGCCCCTAGCACAGATACGCAGTATTTT.

This clonotype occurred many times. This sequence joins TRBV12-3 or TRBV12-4 and TRBJ1-6, with a possible D match to TRBD1 (5 bases). V lost 5 bases, J lost 10 bases, and 18 bases lay in between. The length of the CDR3 is 15 residues. CDR3 in amino acids: CASSPDVGGDSPLHF. CDR3 sequence (DNA): TGTGCCAGCAGTCCTGATGTTGGGGGGGACTCACCCCTCCACTTT.

At least ten counts were recorded for this clonotype. The rearrangement joins TRBV7-2 to TRBJ1-5; 11 bases line up with TRBD1. The length of the CDR3 is 13 residues. Germline CDR1 reads SGHTA; CDR2 reads FQGNSA. V gave up 8 bases and J gave up 4 bases; unmatched junction bases: 1. The CDR3 sequence: CASGTGGNQPQHF. Written as DNA, the CDR3 is TGTGCCAGCGGGACAGGGGGTAATCAGCCCCAGCATTTT.